These 26 T cell receptor beta chains were all obtained from the same sample, sequenced in a study of T cells in Graves' hyperthyroidism and ophthalmopathy. From RNA transcripts, TCR beta CDR3 regions were amplified. TCR CDR3 underwent first-round RT-PCR with the HTBI primer set. TCRdb ran MiXCR on the multiplex PCR reads and lists one entry per CDR3 protein. The data show some 360,000 distinct CDR3 sequences, with around 13% seen just once and approximately 11% held by the top ten. Sequencing was carried out using blood. These receptors all come from an older woman with Graves' hyperthyroidism.

There are a few counts of this clonotype. The chain carries TRBV20-1 and TRBJ2-3, with D unclear. Germline lookup yields CDR1 DFQATT and CDR2 SNEGSKA (reference sequence). With 7 bases removed from V and 1 base from J, the gap between germline ends came to 9 bases. This CDR3 region has 12 residues. Written as DNA, the CDR3 is TGCAGTGTTGTGACTGGCACAGATACGCAGTATTTT. Residues: CSVVTGTDTQYF.

The chain employs TRBV7-2 and TRBJ2-2, with TRBD2 matching 9 bases. V shed 5 bases, J shed 7 bases, and the junction held 8 bases outside the gene matches. Per the germline V gene, CDR1 is SGHTA and CDR2 is FQGNSA. The CDR3 is made up of 15 amino acids. CDR3 sequence (DNA): TGTGCCAGCAGCCTTAGCGGGAGTGGCGGCGGGGAGCTGTTTTTT. Translated: CASSLSGSGGGELFF.

This clonotype was recorded at least ten times. The chain combines TRBV11-2 with TRBJ2-5, with 8 bases matching TRBD1. The CDR3 has 13 amino acids. V dropped 5 bases and J dropped 5; count of bases not matched to a gene: 4. From germline, CDR1 is SGHAT and CDR2 FQNNGV. The CDR3 region is CASSIRDRETQYF. The DNA of the CDR3 is TGTGCCAGCAGCATCCGGGACAGGGAGACCCAGTACTTC. Full variable domain (remainder filled in from reference TRBV11-2 and TRBJ2-5): EAGVAQSPRYKIIEKRQSVAFWCNPISGHATLYWYQQILGQGPKLLIQFQNNGVVDDSQLPKDRFSAERLKGVDSTLKIQPAKLEDSAVYLCASSIRDRETQYFGPGTRLLVL.

This clonotype was seen repeatedly, ten times or more. The chain has TRBV12-3 or TRBV12-4 and TRBJ1-2; 8 bases are shared with TRBD1. The CDR3 sequence is 14 residues long. The V segment lost 6 bases and the J segment 2 bases; nucleotides outside the gene matches: 5. CDR3 protein: CASRKQGGNYGYTF. CDR3 DNA sequence: TGTGCCAGCAGAAAACAGGGGGGGAACTATGGCTACACCTTC.

This clonotype was observed at least ten times. Its ends do not fully match the called genes, so a read error is possible. The chain carries TRBV11-2 and TRBJ2-2; D is perhaps TRBD1 (5 bases). The CDR3 runs 13 residues. Germline CDR1 reads SGHAT; CDR2 reads FQNNGV. The DNA for the CDR3 is TGTGCCAGCAGCTTAGAGCCGACAGCCCTCCGGCTTTTT. Its protein is CASSLEPTALRLF. Using reference TRBV11-2 and TRBJ2-2 for the parts outside the CDR3, the full variable domain is EAGVAQSPRYKIIEKRQSVAFWCNPISGHATLYWYQQILGQGPKLLIQFQNNGVVDDSQLPKDRFSAERLKGVDSTLKIQPAKLEDSAVYLCASSLEPTALRLFGEGSRLTVL.

Ten or more counts support this clonotype. DNA for the CDR3: TGTGCCAGCAGCTTAGTAGGGCTAATCGATGAGCAGTTCTTC. Residues: CASSLVGLIDEQFF. The rearrangement links TRBV7-9 to TRBJ2-1, with no clear D. Trimming took off 1 base at V and 8 bases at J, with 12 bases between the two ends. Germline values: CDR1 SEHNR, CDR2 FQNEAQ (reference sequence). This CDR3 has 14 residues.

This clonotype was counted a few times. The rearrangement uses TRBV10-2 and TRBJ2-7; the D gene is possibly TRBD2 (5 bases). The CDR3 covers 14 residues. Germline assignment: CDR1 WSHSY and CDR2 SAAADI. The germline V and J ends were trimmed by 8 bases and 0 bases, with 14 bases remaining between them. The CDR3 DNA follows: TGCGCCAGCCGAGAACCGGGAAGCTCCTACGAGCAGTACTTC. Protein sequence: CASREPGSSYEQYF.

The chain has TRBV20-1 and TRBJ2-1, with 15 bases aligning to TRBD2. The junction had 9 bases not matched to a gene; V was cut back by 1 base and J by 8 bases. The CDR3 loop spans 17 amino acids. Germline assignment: CDR1 DFQATT and CDR2 SNEGSKA (reference sequence). The CDR3 spells CSARAAGLAGGRYEQFF. CDR3 nucleotides: TGCAGTGCTAGAGCGGCGGGACTAGCGGGAGGTCGCTATGAGCAGTTCTTC.

The CDR3 loop is CASSEGLAGADEQFF. In nucleotides, the CDR3 is TGTGCCAGCAGCGAGGGACTAGCGGGAGCCGATGAGCAGTTCTTC. The V call is TRBV3-1, the J call TRBJ2-1; 14 positions match TRBD2. Germline CDR1 is LGHDT and CDR2 is YNNKEL (reference sequence). This CDR3 is built from 15 residues. Trimming at V came to 5 bases and at J to 8 bases, leaving 5 bases not matched to a gene.

This clonotype was recorded many times. In nucleotides, the CDR3 is TGTGCCAGCAGCTTAGTACAGGGAAACAATGAGCAGTTCTTC. It translates to CASSLVQGNNEQFF. This chain connects TRBV11-2 to TRBJ2-1; a weak D match, TRBD1 (6 bases). Germline CDR1 reads SGHAT; CDR2 reads FQNNGV. The CDR3 is made up of 14 amino acids. With 1 base removed from V and 5 bases from J, the gap between germline ends came to 9 bases.

The chain has TRBV6-2 or TRBV6-3 and TRBJ2-5; TRBD2 matches 8 bases. Germline V lookup: CDR1 MNHEY, CDR2 SVGEGT. V trimming: 6 bases; J trimming: 4 bases; junction bases outside the gene matches: 10. The CDR3 spans 15 residues. CDR3 bases: TGTGCCAGCAGCCAAACTCCGGGACTAGGAGAGACCCAGTACTTC. Protein sequence: CASSQTPGLGETQYF.

This sequence joins TRBV12-3 or TRBV12-4 and TRBJ2-5; 8 bases fit TRBD1. J was trimmed by 9 bases and V by 5 bases; bases with no gene match: 2. The CDR3 covers 11 residues. CDR3 protein: CASSTGGPQYF. CDR3 sequence (DNA): TGTGCCAGCAGTACAGGGGGGCCCCAGTACTTC.

The chain recombines TRBV30 with TRBJ2-3; no definite D call. Looked up from germline, CDR1 is GTSNPN and CDR2 is SVGIG (reference sequence). The CDR3 has 11 residues. V dropped 6 bases and J dropped 4 bases, with 8 bases sitting between them. CDR3 DNA sequence: TGTGCCTGCCTTCTGGCAGATACGCAGTATTTT. This encodes CACLLADTQYF.

The chain has TRBV6-6 and TRBJ1-2; tentative D call: TRBD1 (5 bases). Trimming removed 0 bases from V and 2 bases from J, with 10 bases in between. This CDR3 is 15 amino acids long. The germline gives CDR1 MNHNY, CDR2 SVGAGI (reference sequence). The CDR3 DNA reads as TGTGCCAGCAGTTACTCGCAGGGTCTAAACTATGGCTACACCTTC. Translating gives CASSYSQGLNYGYTF.

The rearrangement uses TRBV18 and TRBJ1-2; no definite D call. The ends were cut back, 2 bases at V and 1 base at J, with 14 bases in the middle. The germline V gene encodes CDR1 KGHSH and CDR2 LQKENI. This CDR3 has 16 residues. The CDR3, as DNA: TGTGCCAGCTCACCAGAATACAACATTTTTAACTATGGCTACACCTTC. This translates into CASSPEYNIFNYGYTF. Looking up the rest from reference TRBV18 and TRBJ1-2 gives the full variable domain: NAGVMQNPRHLVRRRGQEARLRCSPMKGHSHVYWYRQLPEEGLKFMVYLQKENIIDESGMPKERFSAEFPKEGPSILRIQQVVRGDSAAYFCASSPEYNIFNYGYTFGSGTRLTVV.

The rearrangement links TRBV19 to TRBJ2-1; possibly TRBD1 for D (5 bases). This CDR3 region has 15 residues. Trimming removed 1 base from V and 4 bases from J, with 11 bases in between. Germline V gives CDR1 LNHDA, CDR2 SQIVND (reference sequence). The chain's CDR3 is CASSIVPRAYNEQFF. The CDR3 DNA reads as TGTGCCAGTAGTATAGTCCCCAGGGCGTACAATGAGCAGTTCTTC.

The table lists this clonotype with many counts. The chain uses TRBV20-1 and TRBJ2-5; TRBD1 is a possible D gene (5 bases). V lost 0 bases to trimming and J lost 4 bases, with 12 bases between them. Germline lookup yields CDR1 DFQATT and CDR2 SNEGSKA (reference sequence). This CDR3 spans 14 amino acids. CDR3 residues: CSARDPGYGETQYF. CDR3 sequence (DNA): TGCAGTGCTAGAGACCCAGGGTATGGAGAGACCCAGTACTTC.

This clonotype was seen repeatedly, ten times or more. This chain links TRBV7-8 with TRBJ2-1; 13 nucleotides line up with TRBD2. Looked up from germline, CDR1 is SGHVS and CDR2 is FQNEAQ. The CDR3 has 18 amino acids. V trimming: 5 bases; J trimming: 4 bases; junction bases outside the gene matches: 11. The DNA of the CDR3 is TGTGCCAGCAGCCCCAGGACTAGCGGGGGTGGGGGGTACAATGAGCAGTTCTTC. Translation: CASSPRTSGGGGYNEQFF.

Comment on this clonotype: This may stem from a read error, because a much larger clone lies one nucleotide away. J is TRBJ2-7 and V is TRBV20-1; tentatively, D is TRBD1 or TRBD2 (6 bases each). The CDR3 totals 15 residues. Germline lookup yields CDR1 DFQATT and CDR2 SNEGSKA (reference sequence). Deletions cut 1 base from V and 7 bases from J, with 20 bases between. The CDR3: CSARVRRRGPGEQYF. DNA of the CDR3: TGCAGTGCTAGAGTGAGGAGACGGGGGCCTGGGGAGCAGTACTTC.

This clonotype was seen a handful of times. The chain carries TRBV6-2 or TRBV6-3 and TRBJ2-7, with 14 bases identical to TRBD2. After removal of 7 bases from V and 5 bases from J, the junction contained 7 bases not matched to a gene. This CDR3 is built from 15 residues. The germline CDR1 and CDR2 sequences are MNHEY and SVGEGT. Here the CDR3 DNA reads TGTGCCAGCACCGTCAGACTAGCGGGAGGGAACGAGCAGTACTTC. Encoded protein: CASTVRLAGGNEQYF.

The chain links TRBV6-1 to TRBJ2-5, with D perhaps matching TRBD2 (6 bases). Germline CDR1 and CDR2: MNHNS and SASEGT. The CDR3 totals 14 residues. Trimming took 7 bases from V and 2 from J, leaving 14 bases between them. The CDR3 DNA reads TGTGCCAGCACCAGAGGGACTCGGCAAGAGACCCAGTACTTC. It yields the protein CASTRGTRQETQYF.

The table lists this clonotype with many counts. J is TRBJ1-3 and V is TRBV30, with D maybe TRBD1 (5 bases). V lost 5 bases and J 0 bases, leaving 11 bases between the germline ends. Germline values: CDR1 GTSNPN, CDR2 SVGIG (reference sequence). The CDR3 has 14 residues. The CDR3 DNA sequence: TGTGCCTGGGGGGACCTGATCTCTGGAAACACCATATATTTT. It codes for CAWGDLISGNTIYF.

This clonotype was recorded at least ten times. This rearrangement joins TRBV6-1 to TRBJ2-2; D ambiguous. Germline V gene lookup returns CDR1 MNHNS and CDR2 SASEGT. V dropped 8 bases and J dropped 5 bases, with 15 bases sitting between them. The CDR3 runs 14 residues. The CDR3 spells CASEALGGTGELFF. The CDR3 region has the DNA TGTGCCAGCGAAGCGCTCGGTGGGACCGGGGAGCTGTTTTTT.

This clonotype has ten or more counts. The rearrangement joins TRBV5-4 to TRBJ1-6, with D perhaps TRBD1 (5 bases). The CDR3 is made up of 15 amino acids. The ends were cut back, 4 bases at V and 6 bases at J, with 14 bases in the middle. Germline V gene sequence: CDR1 SGHNT, CDR2 YYREEE (reference sequence). The CDR3 region has the DNA TGTGCCAGCAGCAAGGGGACGGGAGCTAATTCACCCCTCCACTTT. Protein: CASSKGTGANSPLHF.

V is TRBV27 and J is TRBJ2-3, with 13 bases fitting TRBD2. Germline V gives CDR1 MNHEY, CDR2 SMNVEV (reference sequence). The CDR3 contains 14 residues. Trimming removed 6 bases from V and 6 bases from J; junction bases left unmatched: 3. Here the CDR3 reads CASRGLAGRDTQYF. CDR3 sequence (DNA): TGTGCCAGCAGGGGACTAGCGGGAAGGGATACGCAGTATTTT.

This clonotype was observed at least ten times. J is TRBJ2-1 and V is TRBV7-8; 13 nucleotides agree with TRBD2. J gave up 3 bases and V 4 bases, and 9 bases lay outside the gene matches. The V gene's germline CDR1 is SGHVS and CDR2 FQNEAQ. The CDR3 is 18 amino acids. This chain's CDR3 is CASSSGGLAGASYNEQFF. For the CDR3, the DNA is TGTGCCAGCAGCTCCGGAGGACTAGCGGGAGCTAGCTACAATGAGCAGTTCTTC.